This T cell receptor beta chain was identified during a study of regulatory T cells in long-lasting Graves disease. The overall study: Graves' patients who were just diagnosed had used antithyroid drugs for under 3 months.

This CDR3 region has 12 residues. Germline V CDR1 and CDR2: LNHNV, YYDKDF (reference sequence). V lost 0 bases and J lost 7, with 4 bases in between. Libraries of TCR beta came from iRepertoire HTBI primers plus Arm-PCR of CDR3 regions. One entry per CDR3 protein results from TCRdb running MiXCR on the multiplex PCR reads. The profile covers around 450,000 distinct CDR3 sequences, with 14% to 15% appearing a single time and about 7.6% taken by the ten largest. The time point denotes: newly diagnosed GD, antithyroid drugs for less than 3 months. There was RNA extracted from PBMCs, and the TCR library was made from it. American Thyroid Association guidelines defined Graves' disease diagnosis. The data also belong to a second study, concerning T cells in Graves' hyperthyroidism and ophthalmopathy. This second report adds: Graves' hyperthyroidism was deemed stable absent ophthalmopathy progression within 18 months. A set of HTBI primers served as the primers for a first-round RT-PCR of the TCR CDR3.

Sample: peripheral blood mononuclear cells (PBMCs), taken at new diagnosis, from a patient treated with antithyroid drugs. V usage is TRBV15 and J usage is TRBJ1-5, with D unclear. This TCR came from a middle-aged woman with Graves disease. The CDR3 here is CATSRDRQPQHF. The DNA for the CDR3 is TGTGCCACCAGCAGAGATCGACAGCCCCAGCATTTT.